The 20 T cell receptor beta chains given below trace back to one sample, sequenced in a study of neurological immune-mediated disorders. TCRdb re-analysed the 5' RACE reads in MiXCR, keeping a single row per CDR3 protein. The sample lists over 60,000 distinct CDR3 sequences; 4% to 6% were seen once. The specimen sequenced was PBMCs. Receptors were obtained from a young woman with multiple sclerosis.

This clonotype has a count of ten or more. V is TRBV20-1 and J is TRBJ1-5, with D maybe TRBD1 (6 bases). V gave up 6 bases and J gave up 8 bases, with 23 bases separating them. This CDR3 is 15 amino acids long. Germline assignment: CDR1 DFQATT and CDR2 SNEGSKA (reference sequence). The chain's CDR3 is CSATGQKSPSEPQHF. In DNA form, the CDR3 reads TGCAGTGCCACGGGACAAAAAAGCCCCTCGGAGCCCCAGCATTTT.

This clonotype was observed at least ten times. V is TRBV29-1 and J is TRBJ2-3; D is perhaps TRBD2 (7 bases). With 6 bases removed from V and 6 bases from J, the gap between germline ends came to 16 bases. CDR3 size: 13 residues. Germline V lookup: CDR1 SQVTM, CDR2 ANQGSEA. DNA for the CDR3: TGCAGCGTGAGGGGGGGGGCGCAGGATACGCAGTATTTT. This codes for CSVRGGAQDTQYF.

This clonotype was counted between two and nine times. This rearrangement joins TRBV19 to TRBJ1-2, with D unclear. In germline, CDR1 is LNHDA, CDR2 SQIVND (reference sequence). The CDR3 totals 13 residues. Deletions cut 3 bases from V and 3 bases from J, with 8 bases between. The CDR3 coding sequence is TGTGCCAGTAGTATCCGGACGGACTATGGCTACACCTTC. It specifies CASSIRTDYGYTF.

This clonotype was detected many times. This sequence joins TRBV5-1 and TRBJ2-1; D gene uncertain. V was clipped by 3 bases and J by 8 bases, with 9 bases between them. The CDR3 contains 12 residues. Germline-derived CDR1 and CDR2 are SGHRS and YFSETQ. The chain's CDR3 is CASSSSGYEQFF. CDR3 DNA: TGCGCCAGCAGCTCTAGTGGGTATGAGCAGTTCTTC.

The chain has TRBV6-1 and TRBJ1-5; D gene ambiguous. The V and J ends lost 2 bases and 7 bases respectively, with 9 bases between them. The CDR3 extends over 13 amino acids. Germline CDR1 is MNHNS and CDR2 is SASEGT. This CDR3 is CASSEQEVQPQHF. In DNA form, the CDR3 reads TGTGCCAGCAGTGAACAAGAGGTCCAGCCCCAGCATTTT.

This clonotype was observed a handful of times. The rearrangement uses TRBV20-1 and TRBJ1-1, with D uncertain. There are 13 residues in the CDR3. The V and J ends lost 2 bases and 4 bases respectively, with 11 bases between them. From germline, CDR1 is DFQATT and CDR2 SNEGSKA (reference sequence). CDR3 protein: CSARTSSRTEAFF. The CDR3 DNA follows: TGCAGTGCTAGAACAAGCTCTCGCACTGAAGCTTTCTTT.

The chain combines TRBV3-1 with TRBJ1-3; D might be TRBD1 (6 bases). The CDR3 totals 17 residues. V was clipped by 4 bases and J by 0 bases, with 16 bases between them. Germline CDR1 LGHDT, CDR2 YNNKEL (reference sequence). CDR3 coding DNA: TGTGCCAGCAGCCTTTCGGGGGCGAAGAGCTCTGGAAACACCATATATTTT. Translating gives CASSLSGAKSSGNTIYF.

This clonotype was seen ten or more times. This chain links TRBV20-1 with TRBJ2-5; tentatively, D is TRBD1 (7 bases). V was pared by 6 bases and J by 5 bases, with 16 bases between. The CDR3 runs to 13 residues. Germline V lookup: CDR1 DFQATT, CDR2 SNEGSKA (reference sequence). CDR3 protein: CSAQPGGGETQYF. The CDR3 nucleotides read TGCAGTGCCCAACCAGGAGGGGGCGAGACCCAGTACTTC.

This clonotype was recorded many times. The chain has TRBV12-3 or TRBV12-4 and TRBJ1-5, with TRBD1 as a possible D gene (5 bases). The length of the CDR3 is 14 residues. Trimming removed 5 bases from V and 6 bases from J, with 14 bases in between. Here the CDR3 reads CASSPTQGGQPQHF. CDR3 DNA sequence: TGTGCCAGCAGTCCCACGCAGGGAGGTCAGCCCCAGCATTTT.

This clonotype has a handful of counts. CDR3 protein: CASAGLAGGGETQYF. For the CDR3, the DNA is TGCGCCAGCGCGGGACTAGCGGGGGGCGGAGAGACCCAGTACTTC. The chain couples TRBV10-2 to TRBJ2-5, with TRBD2 matching 15 bases. The V gene's germline CDR1 is WSHSY and CDR2 SAAADI. V was clipped by 8 bases and J by 4 bases; unmatched bases: 5. This CDR3 has 15 residues.

This clonotype was seen many times. V and J are TRBV20-1 and TRBJ1-6; a weak D match, TRBD1 (6 bases). Deletions cut 0 bases from V and 9 bases from J, with 15 bases between. Germline V gives CDR1 DFQATT, CDR2 SNEGSKA (reference sequence). The CDR3 sequence is 15 residues long. CDR3 DNA sequence: TGCAGTGCTAGAGACCCCACAGGGTTGAGTTCACCCCTCCACTTT. Protein: CSARDPTGLSSPLHF.

This clonotype has at least ten counts. The chain couples TRBV27 to TRBJ2-5; 12 bases map to TRBD1. Per the germline V gene, CDR1 is MNHEY and CDR2 is SMNVEV (reference sequence). V lost 5 bases and J lost 5; bases outside the gene matches: 6. The CDR3 totals 15 residues. This CDR3 is CASSTGTGGAETQYF. The CDR3 DNA is TGTGCCAGCAGTACCGGGACAGGGGGCGCGGAGACCCAGTACTTC.

In this sample, this clonotype turned up a few times. This chain joins TRBV7-6 and TRBJ2-3; 7 bases are a match to TRBD2. CDR1 and CDR2 from the germline V gene are SGHVS and FNYEAQ. The CDR3 is 16 residues long. The V gene end was trimmed by 6 bases and the J gene end by 6 bases; junction bases not matched to a gene: 15. Here the CDR3 reads CASSFGLVSLRDTQYF. Written as DNA, the CDR3 is TGTGCCAGCAGTTTCGGACTAGTTTCGTTAAGGGATACGCAGTATTTT.

This clonotype has a handful of counts. It may be a read error: a sequence one base away is much more abundant. This sequence joins TRBV5-8 and TRBJ2-1; D not certain. This CDR3 has 14 amino acids. Per the germline V gene, CDR1 is SGHTS and CDR2 is YDEGEE. V was pared by 3 bases and J by 2 bases, with 9 bases between. Here the CDR3 DNA reads TGTGCCAGCAGCTCCCGGACCCCCTACAATGAGCAGTTCTTC. Residues: CASSSRTPYNEQFF.

The chain is built from TRBV16 and TRBJ1-4; 8 bases map to TRBD1. Trimming took 4 bases from V and 0 from J; bases not matched to a gene: 10. This CDR3 has 18 residues. Germline CDR1 is KGHSY and CDR2 is FQNENV. CDR3 in DNA: TGTGCCAGCAGCCGAGCAGGGGGCCCCACCCCAACTAATGAAAAACTGTTTTTT. Amino acid sequence: CASSRAGGPTPTNEKLFF.

The sample holds many counts of this clonotype. The V and J genes are TRBV7-3 and TRBJ2-7, with TRBD1 matching 12 bases. Germline CDR1 and CDR2: SGHTA and FQGTGA. V was clipped by 5 bases and J by 6 bases; unmatched bases: 2. The CDR3 is 13 amino acids. DNA of the CDR3: TGTGCCAGCAGCCTGGGACAGGGGGCCGAGCAGTACTTC. Protein: CASSLGQGAEQYF.

This clonotype was seen many times. The chain couples TRBV3-1 to TRBJ2-1; D is unresolved. CDR1 is LGHDT and CDR2 is YNNKEL in the germline V gene (reference sequence). Trimming removed 4 bases at V and 0 bases at J, with 10 bases between. CDR3 length: 15 residues. In nucleotides, the CDR3 is TGTGCCAGCAGCCCCACAGCCTTCTCCTACAATGAGCAGTTCTTC. This encodes CASSPTAFSYNEQFF.

This clonotype was picked up many times. The chain employs TRBV20-1 and TRBJ2-7; D call uncertain. V was shortened by 3 bases and J by 0 bases, with 9 bases between the two germline ends. Germline assignment: CDR1 DFQATT and CDR2 SNEGSKA (reference sequence). The CDR3 has 13 amino acids. The CDR3 region has the DNA TGCAGTGCTAGTAGGAGAAGCTCCTACGAGCAGTACTTC. It yields the protein CSASRRSSYEQYF.

The table lists this clonotype with many counts. The V gene is TRBV12-3 or TRBV12-4, the J gene TRBJ1-2; D gene unclear. The CDR3 has 11 amino acids. V was cut by 9 bases and J by 5 bases, with 10 bases left in between. The CDR3 sequence is CASSGFYGYTF. CDR3 nucleotide sequence: TGTGCCAGTTCTGGATTTTATGGCTACACCTTC.

This clonotype turned up a few times. This chain connects TRBV20-1 to TRBJ1-2, with 7 bases aligning to TRBD1. J gave up 7 bases and V 0 bases, and 8 bases lay outside the gene matches. CDR1 is DFQATT and CDR2 is SNEGSKA in the germline V gene (reference sequence). There are 14 residues in the CDR3. Here the CDR3 reads CSARDPDRAAGYTF. As DNA, the CDR3 is TGCAGTGCTAGAGACCCAGACAGGGCGGCTGGCTACACCTTC.